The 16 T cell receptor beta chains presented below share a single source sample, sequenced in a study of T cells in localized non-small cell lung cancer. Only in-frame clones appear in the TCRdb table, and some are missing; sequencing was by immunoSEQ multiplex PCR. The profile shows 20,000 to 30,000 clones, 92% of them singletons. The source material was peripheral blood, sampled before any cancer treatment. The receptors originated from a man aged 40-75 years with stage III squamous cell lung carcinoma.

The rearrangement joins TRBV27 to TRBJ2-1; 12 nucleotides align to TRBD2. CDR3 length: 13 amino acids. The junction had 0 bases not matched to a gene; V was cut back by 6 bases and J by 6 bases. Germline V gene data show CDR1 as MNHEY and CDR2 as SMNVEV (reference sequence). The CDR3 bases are TGTGCCAGCAGACTAGCGGGAGGCAATGAGCAGTTCTTC. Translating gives CASRLAGGNEQFF.

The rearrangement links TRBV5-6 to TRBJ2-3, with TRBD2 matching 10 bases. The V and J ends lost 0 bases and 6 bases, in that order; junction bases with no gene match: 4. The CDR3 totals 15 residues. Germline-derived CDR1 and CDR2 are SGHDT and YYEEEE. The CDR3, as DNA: TGTGCCAGCAGCTTGGCGCTAGCGGGGGCGGATACGCAGTATTTT. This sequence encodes CASSLALAGADTQYF.

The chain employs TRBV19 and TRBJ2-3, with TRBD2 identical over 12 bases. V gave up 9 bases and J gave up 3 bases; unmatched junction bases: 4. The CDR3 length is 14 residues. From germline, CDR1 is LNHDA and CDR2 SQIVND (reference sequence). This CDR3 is CASRLAGETDTQYF. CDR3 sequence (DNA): TGTGCCAGCAGACTAGCGGGAGAGACAGATACGCAGTATTTT.

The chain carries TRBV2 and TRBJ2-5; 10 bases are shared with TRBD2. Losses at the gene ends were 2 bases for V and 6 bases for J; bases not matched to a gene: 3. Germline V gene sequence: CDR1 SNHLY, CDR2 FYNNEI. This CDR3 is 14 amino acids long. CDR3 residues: CASSESSGGKTQYF. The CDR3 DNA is TGTGCCAGCAGTGAATCTAGCGGGGGAAAGACCCAGTACTTC.

The CDR3 loop reads CASSRAGAFTDTQYF. The CDR3 nucleotides read TGTGCCAGCAGCAGAGCGGGAGCCTTCACAGATACGCAGTATTTT. This chain connects TRBV7-8 to TRBJ2-3; TRBD2 aligns across 8 bases. J lost 2 bases, V lost 5 bases, and 6 bases had no gene match. This CDR3 region has 15 residues. Germline CDR1 and CDR2: SGHVS and FQNEAQ.

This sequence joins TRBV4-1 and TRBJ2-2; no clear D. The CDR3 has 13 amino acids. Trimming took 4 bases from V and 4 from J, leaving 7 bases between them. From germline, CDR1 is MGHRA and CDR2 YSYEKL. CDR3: CASSPHSTGELFF. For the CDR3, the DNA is TGCGCCAGCAGCCCTCACAGCACCGGGGAGCTGTTTTTT.

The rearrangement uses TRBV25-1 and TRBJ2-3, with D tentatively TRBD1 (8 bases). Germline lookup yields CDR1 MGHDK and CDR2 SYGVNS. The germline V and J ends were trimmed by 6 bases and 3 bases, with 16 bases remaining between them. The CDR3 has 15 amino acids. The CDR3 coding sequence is TGTGCCAGCAGGGGAACAGGGGGGGAAACAGATACGCAGTATTTT. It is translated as CASRGTGGETDTQYF.

This CDR3 reads CASSRTGGGGSYNEQFF. CDR3 coding DNA: TGTGCCAGCAGCCGGACAGGGGGCGGGGGCTCCTACAATGAGCAGTTCTTC. The chain recombines TRBV2 with TRBJ2-1; 11 bases agree with TRBD1. Unmatched junction bases numbered 7, after V lost 6 bases and J lost 0 bases. The CDR3 contains 17 residues. CDR1 is SNHLY and CDR2 is FYNNEI in the germline V gene.

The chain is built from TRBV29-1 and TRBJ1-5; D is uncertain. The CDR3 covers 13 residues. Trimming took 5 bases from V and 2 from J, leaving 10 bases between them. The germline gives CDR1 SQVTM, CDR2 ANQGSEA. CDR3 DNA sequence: TGCAGCGTTCGGGTCTCGGGCAATCAGCCCCAGCATTTT. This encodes CSVRVSGNQPQHF.

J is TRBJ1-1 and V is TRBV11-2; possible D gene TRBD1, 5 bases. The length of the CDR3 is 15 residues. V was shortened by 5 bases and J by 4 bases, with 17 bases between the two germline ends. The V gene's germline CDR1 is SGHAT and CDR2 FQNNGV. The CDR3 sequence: CASSQLPGGSTEAFF. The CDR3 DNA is TGTGCCAGCAGCCAACTCCCTGGGGGGAGCACTGAAGCTTTCTTT.

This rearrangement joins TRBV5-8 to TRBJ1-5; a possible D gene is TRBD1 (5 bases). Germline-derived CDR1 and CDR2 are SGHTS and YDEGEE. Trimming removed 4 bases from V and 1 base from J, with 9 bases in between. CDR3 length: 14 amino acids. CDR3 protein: CASSPGDSNQPQHF. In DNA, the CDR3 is TGTGCCAGCAGCCCCGGGGACAGCAATCAGCCCCAGCATTTT.

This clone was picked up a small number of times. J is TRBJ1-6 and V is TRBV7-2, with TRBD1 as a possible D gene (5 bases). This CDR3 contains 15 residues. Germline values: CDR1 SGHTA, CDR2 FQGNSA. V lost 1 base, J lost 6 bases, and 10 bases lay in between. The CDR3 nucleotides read TGTGCCAGCAGCTTAGGGGGCGCACGTAATTCACCCCTCCACTTT. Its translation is CASSLGGARNSPLHF.

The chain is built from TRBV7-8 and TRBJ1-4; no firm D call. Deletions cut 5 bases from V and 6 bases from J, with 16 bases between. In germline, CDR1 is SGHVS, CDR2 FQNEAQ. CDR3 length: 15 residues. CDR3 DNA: TGTGCCAGCAGCCATAACGGAGTAGGGCATGAAAAACTGTTTTTT. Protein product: CASSHNGVGHEKLFF.

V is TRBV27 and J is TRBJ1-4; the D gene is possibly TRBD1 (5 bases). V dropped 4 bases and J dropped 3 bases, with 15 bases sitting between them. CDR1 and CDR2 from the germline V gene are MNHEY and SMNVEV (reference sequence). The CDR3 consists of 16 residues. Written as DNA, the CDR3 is TGTGCCAGCAGTTGGGGAGGGGCATTGGCTAATGAAAAACTGTTTTTT. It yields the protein CASSWGGALANEKLFF. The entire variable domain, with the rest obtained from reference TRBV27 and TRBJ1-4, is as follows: EAQVTQNPRYLITVTGKKLTVTCSQNMNHEYMSWYRQDPGLGLRQIYYSMNVEVTDKGDVPEGYKVSRKEKRNFPLILESPSPNQTSLYFCASSWGGALANEKLFFGSGTQLSVL.

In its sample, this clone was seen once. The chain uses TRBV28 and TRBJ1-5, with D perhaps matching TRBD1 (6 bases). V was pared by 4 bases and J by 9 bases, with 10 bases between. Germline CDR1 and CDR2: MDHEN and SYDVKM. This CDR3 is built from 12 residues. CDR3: CASSWGRTPQHF. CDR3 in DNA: TGTGCCAGCAGTTGGGGGCGGACGCCCCAGCATTTT.

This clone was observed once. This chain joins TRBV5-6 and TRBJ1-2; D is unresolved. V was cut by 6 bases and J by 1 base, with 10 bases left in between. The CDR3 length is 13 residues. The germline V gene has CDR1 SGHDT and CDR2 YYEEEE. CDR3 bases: TGTGCCAGCAATGTGGGGAATAACTATGGCTACACCTTC. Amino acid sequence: CASNVGNNYGYTF.